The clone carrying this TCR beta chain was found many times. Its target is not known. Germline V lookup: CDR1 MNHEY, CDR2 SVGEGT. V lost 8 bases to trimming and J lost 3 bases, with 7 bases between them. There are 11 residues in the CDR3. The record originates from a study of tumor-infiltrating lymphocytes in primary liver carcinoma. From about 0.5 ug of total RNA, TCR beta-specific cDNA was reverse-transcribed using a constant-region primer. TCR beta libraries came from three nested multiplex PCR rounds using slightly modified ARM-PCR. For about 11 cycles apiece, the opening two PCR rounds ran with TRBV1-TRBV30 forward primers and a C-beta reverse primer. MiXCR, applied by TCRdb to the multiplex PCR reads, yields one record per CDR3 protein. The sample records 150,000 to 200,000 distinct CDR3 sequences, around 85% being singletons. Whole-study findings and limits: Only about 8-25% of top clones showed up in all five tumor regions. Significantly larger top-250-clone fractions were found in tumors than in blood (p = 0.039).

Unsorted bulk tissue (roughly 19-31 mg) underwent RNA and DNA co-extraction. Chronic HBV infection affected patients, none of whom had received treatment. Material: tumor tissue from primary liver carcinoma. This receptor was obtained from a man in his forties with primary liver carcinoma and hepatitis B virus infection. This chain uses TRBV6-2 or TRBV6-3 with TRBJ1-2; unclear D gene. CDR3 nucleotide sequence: TGTGCCAGCGGAGAGGACTATGGCTACACCTTC. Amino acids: CASGEDYGYTF.